Listed below are T cell receptor beta chains from one sample, sequenced in a study of CD8+CD57+ T cells in acquired aplastic anemia. TCRdb re-called the reads through MiXCR, storing one row per CDR3 protein. Of under 350,000 distinct CDR3 sequences listed, roughly 61% are singletons. The sequenced sample consisted of sorted CD4+, CD8+, or CD8+CD57+ T cells (not recorded which) from PBMCs. These receptors all stem from a human donor with aplastic anemia. The CDR3 runs from the conserved cysteine through the conserved F or W. The order of the fields is clone size, J gene, V gene, D gene, CDR3 DNA, CDR3 protein. A D gene is named only where the DNA matches it firmly. Clone sizes are given selectively: once, few, many, or a class where the clone is expanded.

. | TRBJ2-5 | TRBV7-8 | TRBD2 | TGTGCCAGCAGCTTGAGCGGGGGGACCCAGTACTTC | CASSLSGGTQYF
many | TRBJ2-7 | TRBV20-1 | . | TGCAGTGCTAGAGCGGGATCCTCCTACGAGCAGTACTTC | CSARAGSSYEQYF
. | TRBJ2-1 | TRBV7-9 | TRBD2 | TGTGCCAGCAGCTTGAGCGGGGGGGCCGGCAATGAGCAGTTCTTC | CASSLSGGAGNEQFF
once | TRBJ1-2 | TRBV20-1 | . | TGCAGTGCAGCCCCCGGGACGCAGGACACCTTC | CSAAPGTQDTF
. | TRBJ2-2 | TRBV20-1 | TRBD1 | TGCAGTGCTAGCCCGGACAGGGTTGGGACCGGGGAGCTGTTTTTT | CSASPDRVGTGELFF
few | TRBJ1-6 | TRBV2 | TRBD1 | TGTGCCAGCAGGACAGGGACCTATAATTCACCCCTCCACTTT | CASRTGTYNSPLHF
. | TRBJ2-7 | TRBV7-9 | TRBD2 | TGTGCCAGCAGCTTGGAACTAGCGGGGGACTACGAGCAGTACTTC | CASSLELAGDYEQYF
many | TRBJ1-4 | TRBV19 | . | TGTGCCAGTAGTGTATACAGTACAACTAATGAAAAACTGTTTTTT | CASSVYSTTNEKLFF
. | TRBJ1-2 | TRBV10-3 | TRBD1 | TGTGCCATCAGTGAGGACAGGGAGACCTATGGCTACACCTTC | CAISEDRETYGYTF
. | TRBJ2-7 | TRBV20-1 | TRBD2 | TGCAGTGCTTACCGACTAGCGGGAGGCTACGAGCAGTACTTC | CSAYRLAGGYEQYF
. | TRBJ2-1 | TRBV19 | . | TGTGCCAGTAAGGGAGACCTGAGCTCCTACAATGAGCAGTTCTTC | CASKGDLSSYNEQFF
many | TRBJ1-3 | TRBV19 | TRBD1 | TGTGCCAGTAGGCTCTCGGACAGGGGGCCTGGAAACACCATATATTTT | CASRLSDRGPGNTIYF
. | TRBJ2-7 | TRBV20-1 | . | TGCAGTGCTAGAGATCCCCGTGGCAGGGTTACCAACGAGCAGTACTTC | CSARDPRGRVTNEQYF
. | TRBJ1-2 | TRBV7-9 | . | TGTGCCAGCAGTTCTCCGGGACCAAACTATGGCCACACCTTC | CASSSPGPNYGHTF
many | TRBJ2-1 | TRBV7-8 | TRBD2 | TGTGCCAGCAGCTTAGGCACTAGCGGGGGATACAATGAGCAGTTCTTC | CASSLGTSGGYNEQFF
. | TRBJ1-6 | TRBV7-9 | . | TGTGCCAGCAGTTCCGGGTTGGGGATGACCCTCCACTTT | CASSSGLGMTLHF
. | TRBJ1-2 | TRBV12-3/TRBV12-4 | . | TGTGCCAGCAGTCTTCGGGACGGAAACTATGGCTACACCTTC | CASSLRDGNYGYTF
. | TRBJ1-5 | TRBV19 | TRBD1 | TGTGCCAGTAGTATAGAGGGACAGAACAATCAGCCCCAGCATTTT | CASSIEGQNNQPQHF
. | TRBJ2-5 | TRBV7-2 | . | TGTGCCAGCAGCTCCACCCGCGGGACCCAGTACTTC | CASSSTRGTQYF
. | TRBJ2-3 | TRBV7-6 | . | TGTGCTAGCAGCTTGGGAACAGGCAGGAATACGCAGTATTTT | CASSLGTGRNTQYF
. | TRBJ2-7 | TRBV15 | TRBD2 | TGTGGCACCAGCAGAGACCAGCCGGGACTAAGCTACGAGCAGTACTTC | CGTSRDQPGLSYEQYF
few | TRBJ1-5 | TRBV2 | TRBD1 | TGTGCCAGCAGCATCGGACAGGGACACACAAGTCAGCCCCAGCATTTT | CASSIGQGHTSQPQHF
. | TRBJ2-7 | TRBV7-2 | TRBD1 | TGTGCCAGCAGCACCGGGACAGAATTCTCCTACGAGCAGTACTTC | CASSTGTEFSYEQYF
. | TRBJ2-7 | TRBV29-1 | . | TGCAGCGCTACGGGCCAGGCTTACGAGCAGTACTTC | CSATGQAYEQYF
. | TRBJ2-3 | TRBV7-9 | TRBD2 | TGTGCCAGCAGCTTAGGGCGTGAGCGGGGGAATACGCAGTATTTT | CASSLGRERGNTQYF
many | TRBJ2-7 | TRBV2 | . | TGTGCCAGCAGTGAAGACAGTAAGTGGGCCTACGAGCAGTACTTC | CASSEDSKWAYEQYF
few | TRBJ2-5 | TRBV10-3 | . | TGTGCCATCAGTGAGTCCCAAGCCGCTCCAGGTACGAAAAGAGAGACCCAGTACTTC | CAISESQAAPGTKRETQYF
. | TRBJ1-6 | TRBV7-8 | . | TGTGCCAGCAGCTTATTGGCGGGGAATTCACCCCTCCACTTT | CASSLLAGNSPLHF
. | TRBJ1-3 | TRBV10-3 | . | TGTGCCATCAGTGAGGGAACGTTAGGTGGAAACACCATATATTTT | CAISEGTLGGNTIYF
. | TRBJ1-2 | TRBV7-9 | . | TGTGCCAGCAGTATGGTGGCAGGGGTCTATGGCTACACCTTC | CASSMVAGVYGYTF
few | TRBJ2-7 | TRBV20-1 | . | TGCAGTGCCCTTAACAGGGCCTACGAGCAGTACTTC | CSALNRAYEQYF
. | TRBJ1-2 | TRBV9 | . | TGTGCCAGCAGTGGAGCCTATGCCACCTTC | CASSGAYATF
. | TRBJ2-5 | TRBV9 | TRBD2 | TGTGCCAGCAGCGCCCGACTAGCGGGGGGATCACGAGAGACCCAGTACTTC | CASSARLAGGSRETQYF
many | TRBJ1-1 | TRBV11-2 | . | TGTGCCAGCAGCTTAGGTTCCGGGAACACTGAAGCTTTCTTT | CASSLGSGNTEAFF
. | TRBJ2-5 | TRBV10-1 | . | TGTGTCAGCAGTGGAACTTTGAGGGAGACCCAGTACTTC | CVSSGTLRETQYF